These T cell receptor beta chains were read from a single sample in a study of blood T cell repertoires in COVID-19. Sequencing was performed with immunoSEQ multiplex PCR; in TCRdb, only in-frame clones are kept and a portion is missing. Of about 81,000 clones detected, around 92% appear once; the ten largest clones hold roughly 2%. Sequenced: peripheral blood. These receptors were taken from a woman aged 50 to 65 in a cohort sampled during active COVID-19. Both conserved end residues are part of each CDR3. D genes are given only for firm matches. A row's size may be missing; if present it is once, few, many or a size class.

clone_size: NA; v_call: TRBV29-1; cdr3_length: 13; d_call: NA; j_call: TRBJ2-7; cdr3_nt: TGCAGCGTTACCGACAGAAACTCCTACGAGCAGTACTTC; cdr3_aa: CSVTDRNSYEQYF
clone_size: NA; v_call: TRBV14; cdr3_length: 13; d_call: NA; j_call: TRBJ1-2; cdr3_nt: TGTGCCAGCAGCCAAGACGGCGGCTATGGCTACACCTTC; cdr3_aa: CASSQDGGYGYTF
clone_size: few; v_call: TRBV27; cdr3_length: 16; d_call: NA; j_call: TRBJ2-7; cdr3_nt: TGTGCCAGCAGTTTACTGCGTCCAGGGGTCTCCTACGAGCAGTACTTC; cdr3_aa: CASSLLRPGVSYEQYF
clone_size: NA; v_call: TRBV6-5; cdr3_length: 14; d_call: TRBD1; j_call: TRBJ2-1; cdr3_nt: TGTGCCAGCAGAGGACAGGGAGACACATATGAGCAGTTCTTC; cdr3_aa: CASRGQGDTYEQFF
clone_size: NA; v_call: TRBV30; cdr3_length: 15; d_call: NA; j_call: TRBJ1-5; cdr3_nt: TGTGCCTGGAGTGGGGGCGACAGCTCCAATCAGCCCCAGCATTTT; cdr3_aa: CAWSGGDSSNQPQHF
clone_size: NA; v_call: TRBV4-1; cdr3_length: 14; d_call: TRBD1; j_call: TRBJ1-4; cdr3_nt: TGCGCCAGCAGCAAACCGGGACAGGATGAAAAACTGTTTTTT; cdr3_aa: CASSKPGQDEKLFF
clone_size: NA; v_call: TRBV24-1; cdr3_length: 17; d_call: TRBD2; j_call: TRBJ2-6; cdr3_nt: TGTGCCACCTCACTCGGGGGGGTTTCCTCTGGGGCCAACGTCCTGACTTTC; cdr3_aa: CATSLGGVSSGANVLTF
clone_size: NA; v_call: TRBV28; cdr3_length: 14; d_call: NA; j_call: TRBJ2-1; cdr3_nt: TGTGCCAGCAGTGTAAAGCCCGCGCACAGGGAGCAGTTCTTC; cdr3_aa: CASSVKPAHREQFF
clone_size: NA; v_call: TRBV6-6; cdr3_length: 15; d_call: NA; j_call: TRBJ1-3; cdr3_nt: TGTGCCAGTCTTAAGGGGGACCTTTCTGGAAACACCATATATTTT; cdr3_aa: CASLKGDLSGNTIYF
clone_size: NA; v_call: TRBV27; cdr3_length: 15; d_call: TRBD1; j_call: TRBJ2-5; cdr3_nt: TGTGCCAGCAGGCCACAGGGGGCGGGGGAAGAGACCCAGTACTTC; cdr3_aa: CASRPQGAGEETQYF
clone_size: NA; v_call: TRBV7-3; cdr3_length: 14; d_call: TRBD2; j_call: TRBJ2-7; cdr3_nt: TGTGCCAGCAGCTCACTAGCGGGGCCCTACGAGCAGTACTTC; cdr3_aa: CASSSLAGPYEQYF
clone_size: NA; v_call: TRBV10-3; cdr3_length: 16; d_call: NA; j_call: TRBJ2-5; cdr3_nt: TGTGCCATCAGGACCGGGACAGGAGGGGGGGATGAGACCCAGTACTTC; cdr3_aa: CAIRTGTGGGDETQYF
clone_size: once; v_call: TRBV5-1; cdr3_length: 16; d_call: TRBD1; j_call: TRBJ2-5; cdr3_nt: TGCGCCAGCAGCCTATCGGGACAGGGAAGGTGGGAGACCCAGTACTTC; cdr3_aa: CASSLSGQGRWETQYF
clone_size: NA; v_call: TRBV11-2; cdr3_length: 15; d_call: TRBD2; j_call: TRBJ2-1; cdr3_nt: TGTGCCAGCAGTCAACCTACTAGCGGAGACCTACAATTGTTCTTC; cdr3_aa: CASSQPTSGDLQLFF
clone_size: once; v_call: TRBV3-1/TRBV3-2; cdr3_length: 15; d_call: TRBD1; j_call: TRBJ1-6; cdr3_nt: TGTGCCAGCAGCGACCGGGACAGGGGATTTTCACCCCTCCACTTT; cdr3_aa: CASSDRDRGFSPLHF
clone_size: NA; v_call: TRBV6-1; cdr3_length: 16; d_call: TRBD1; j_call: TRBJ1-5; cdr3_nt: TGTGCCAGCAGTGTCAGGACAGGGGCCTTAGGTCAGCCCCAGCATTTT; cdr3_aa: CASSVRTGALGQPQHF
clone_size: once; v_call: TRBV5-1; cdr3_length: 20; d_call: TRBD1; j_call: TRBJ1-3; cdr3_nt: TGCGCCAGCAGCTTGGCCACCGACAGGGGGGTTCCGATTACTGGAAACACCATATATTTT; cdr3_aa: CASSLATDRGVPITGNTIYF
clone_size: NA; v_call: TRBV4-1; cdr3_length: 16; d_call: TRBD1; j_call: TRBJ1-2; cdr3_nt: TGCGCCAGCAGCCAAGATACGCAGGGGGTGCCCTATGGCTACACCTTC; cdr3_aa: CASSQDTQGVPYGYTF
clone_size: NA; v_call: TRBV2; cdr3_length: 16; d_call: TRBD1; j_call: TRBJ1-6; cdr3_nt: TGTGCCAGCAGTGAAGCTAGGGCAGGGGGTGGTTCACCCCTCCACTTT; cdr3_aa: CASSEARAGGGSPLHF
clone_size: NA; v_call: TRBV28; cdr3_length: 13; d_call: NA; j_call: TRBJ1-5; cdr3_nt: TGTGCCAGCAGTTTCTTACCGAGTCAGCCCCAGCATTTT; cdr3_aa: CASSFLPSQPQHF
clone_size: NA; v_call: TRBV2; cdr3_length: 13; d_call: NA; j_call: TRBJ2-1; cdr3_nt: TGTGCCAGCAGTGACGGGACACACAATGAGCAGTTCTTC; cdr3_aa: CASSDGTHNEQFF
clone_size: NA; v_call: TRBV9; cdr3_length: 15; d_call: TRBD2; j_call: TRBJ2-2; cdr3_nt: TGTGCCAGCACCCCGGGGGGACTAGCCGGCGGGGAGCTGTTTTTT; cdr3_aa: CASTPGGLAGGELFF
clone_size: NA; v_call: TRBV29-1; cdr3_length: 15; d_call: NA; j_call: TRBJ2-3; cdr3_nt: TGCAGCGTTTTCCGGGACACAGCTAGCACAGATACGCAGTATTTT; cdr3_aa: CSVFRDTASTDTQYF
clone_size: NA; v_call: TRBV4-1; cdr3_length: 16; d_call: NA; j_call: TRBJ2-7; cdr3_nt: TGCGCCAGCAGCCAAGATGCAAGACAGTCCTCCTACGAGCAGTACTTC; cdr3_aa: CASSQDARQSSYEQYF
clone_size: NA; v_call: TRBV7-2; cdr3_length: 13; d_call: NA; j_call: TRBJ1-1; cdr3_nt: TGTGCCAGCAGCCCCCAAATGGCTGTAGAAGCTTTCTTT; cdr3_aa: CASSPQMAVEAFF
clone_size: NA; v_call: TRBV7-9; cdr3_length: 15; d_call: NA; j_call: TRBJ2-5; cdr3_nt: TGTGCCAGCAGCTTACCAAGGCGCTACGGGGAGACCCAGTACTTC; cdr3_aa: CASSLPRRYGETQYF
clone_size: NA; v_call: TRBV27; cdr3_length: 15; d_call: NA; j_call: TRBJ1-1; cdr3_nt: TGTGCCAGCAAGGGGTTTAGACAGCAGAACACTGAAGCTTTCTTT; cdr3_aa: CASKGFRQQNTEAFF
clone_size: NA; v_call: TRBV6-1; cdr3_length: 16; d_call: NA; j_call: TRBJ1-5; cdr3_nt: TGTGCCAGCAGTGAATCACATACAGGGCCCAATCAGCCCCAGCATTTT; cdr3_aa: CASSESHTGPNQPQHF
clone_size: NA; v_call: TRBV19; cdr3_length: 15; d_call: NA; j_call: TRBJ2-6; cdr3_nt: TGTGCCAGTGAGACAGGTTTCTCTGGGGCCAACGTCCTGACTTTC; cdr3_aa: CASETGFSGANVLTF